Shown below are 21 T cell receptor beta chains from a single sample sequenced in a study of shared clonotypes between healthy human individuals. Some clones are missing from TCRdb's copy, which holds only in-frame ones; the method was immunoSEQ multiplex PCR. The table shows roughly 1,000,000 clones, with about 80% occurring only once. Sequencing input: memory CD4+ T cells from PBMCs. Documented subset: CD45RA-negative fraction. All receptors come from a man between 18 and 29 years old in good health. Some clones in this sample may be carry-over from other donors' samples.

J is TRBJ1-1 and V is TRBV30; D is perhaps TRBD1 (6 bases). The CDR3 runs to 12 residues. With 8 bases removed from V and 4 bases from J, the gap between germline ends came to 14 bases. CDR1 GTSNPN and CDR2 SVGIG come from the germline V gene (reference sequence). The CDR3 reads CALRWGPTEAFF. The CDR3 DNA sequence: TGTGCCCTTAGATGGGGGCCCACTGAAGCTTTCTTT.

The gene calls are TRBV5-1 and TRBJ2-1, with 9 bases fitting TRBD2. There are 14 residues in the CDR3. Germline V lookup: CDR1 SGHRS, CDR2 YFSETQ. V trimming: 2 bases; J trimming: 9 bases; junction bases outside the gene matches: 6. CDR3 residues: CASSFLAGVSEQFF. The CDR3 DNA reads TGCGCCAGCAGCTTCTTAGCGGGAGTGAGTGAGCAGTTCTTC.

CDR3 nucleotides: TGTGCCAGCAGTTTAGTCTCTAGCGTCCGCACAGATACGCAGTATTTT. This sequence encodes CASSLVSSVRTDTQYF. The chain joins TRBV27 to TRBJ2-3; possible D gene TRBD2, 6 bases. Trimming cost V 2 bases and J 1 base, with 13 bases left between them. The CDR3 totals 16 residues. Germline lookup yields CDR1 MNHEY and CDR2 SMNVEV (reference sequence).

This rearrangement joins TRBV19 to TRBJ2-3; D gene ambiguous. V lost 5 bases and J 1 base, leaving 13 bases between the germline ends. The CDR3 has 15 amino acids. Germline CDR1 reads LNHDA; CDR2 reads SQIVND (reference sequence). In DNA form, the CDR3 reads TGTGCCAGTAGTTTCACACGGCCGGGCACAGATACGCAGTATTTT. Its protein is CASSFTRPGTDTQYF.

Points on this clone: The sample contains more than one DNA sequence encoding this CDR3. The rearrangement joins TRBV11-2 to TRBJ2-5, with no clear D. Germline V gene sequence: CDR1 SGHAT, CDR2 FQNNGV. V gave up 1 base and J gave up 3 bases, with 6 bases separating them. This CDR3 has 13 residues. CDR3 amino acids: CASSLGLEETQYF. The CDR3 DNA follows: TGTGCCAGCAGCTTAGGCCTAGAAGAGACCCAGTACTTC.

This clone was counted a single time. V is TRBV27 and J is TRBJ2-5; 7 bases agree with TRBD2. From germline, CDR1 is MNHEY and CDR2 SMNVEV (reference sequence). This CDR3 contains 15 residues. Unmatched junction bases numbered 9, after V lost 6 bases and J lost 2 bases. CDR3 loop: CASRSHSGFQETQYF. The CDR3 DNA reads TGTGCCAGCAGATCCCATAGCGGGTTTCAAGAGACCCAGTACTTC.

The CDR3 region is CSVESEDSGANVLTF. The CDR3 DNA reads TGCAGCGTTGAGAGCGAAGACTCTGGGGCCAACGTCCTGACTTTC. This rearrangement joins TRBV29-1 to TRBJ2-6; D uncertain. V lost 3 bases and J lost 0, with 9 bases in between. This CDR3 region has 15 residues. From germline, CDR1 is SQVTM and CDR2 ANQGSEA. The variable domain in full, completed from reference TRBV29-1 and TRBJ2-6, reads SAVISQKPSRDICQRGTSLTIQCQVDSQVTMMFWYRQQPGQSLTLIATANQGSEATYESGFVIDKFPISRPNLTFSTLTVSNMSPEDSSIYLCSVESEDSGANVLTFGAGSRLTVL.

The chain combines TRBV6-5 with TRBJ1-1, with a possible D match to TRBD1 (6 bases). The CDR3 runs 14 residues. V lost 6 bases to trimming and J lost 6 bases, with 17 bases between them. From germline, CDR1 is MNHEY and CDR2 SVGAGI. The CDR3 region is CASRDHRAEAEAFF. CDR3 bases: TGTGCCAGCAGGGACCACAGGGCAGAGGCTGAAGCTTTCTTT.

This clone was observed a single time. Other DNA sequences from this sample encode an identical CDR3 as well. The chain is built from TRBV5-1 and TRBJ1-4; the D gene is possibly TRBD1 (5 bases). Between the trimmed V and J ends, which lost 3 bases and 0 bases, there was a span of 9 bases. Germline assignment: CDR1 SGHRS and CDR2 YFSETQ. The CDR3 runs 15 residues. CDR3 amino acids: CASSSGRTTNEKLFF. The CDR3 coding sequence is TGCGCCAGCAGCTCGGGACGGACAACTAATGAAAAACTGTTTTTT.

This sequence joins TRBV28 and TRBJ1-2; D uncertain. Germline V lookup: CDR1 MDHEN, CDR2 SYDVKM. CDR3 length equals 11 residues. The ends were cut back, 5 bases at V and 8 bases at J, with 9 bases in the middle. This CDR3 reads CASSIRQGYTF. In nucleotides, the CDR3 is TGTGCCAGCAGTATCCGACAAGGCTACACCTTC.

The CDR3: CASSQVGARGQDTEAFF. The CDR3 DNA is TGCGCCAGCAGCCAAGTAGGGGCCCGGGGGCAGGACACTGAAGCTTTCTTT. The chain recombines TRBV4-1 with TRBJ1-1, with D tentatively TRBD1 (6 bases). This CDR3 comprises 17 residues. V lost 1 base, J lost 3 bases, and 18 bases lay in between. From germline, CDR1 is MGHRA and CDR2 YSYEKL.

The rearrangement links TRBV7-9 to TRBJ1-2; possibly TRBD1 for D (5 bases). CDR3 length equals 18 residues. Trimming took 5 bases from V and 4 from J, leaving 26 bases between them. The germline gives CDR1 SEHNR, CDR2 FQNEAQ (reference sequence). CDR3 sequence: CASSPHVRGQGPSYGYTF. The CDR3 DNA reads TGTGCCAGCAGCCCCCACGTCCGCGGGCAGGGCCCCTCCTATGGCTACACCTTC.

The chain uses TRBV18 and TRBJ2-7, with TRBD2 matching 15 bases. The CDR3 is made up of 15 amino acids. Looked up from germline, CDR1 is KGHSH and CDR2 is LQKENI. V lost 1 base and J lost 11; bases outside the gene matches: 6. CDR3 loop: CASSPQGLAGGLEYF. Written as DNA, the CDR3 is TGTGCCAGCTCACCACAGGGACTAGCGGGGGGACTTGAGTACTTC. The whole variable domain, filled in from reference TRBV18 and TRBJ2-7, reads NAGVMQNPRHLVRRRGQEARLRCSPMKGHSHVYWYRQLPEEGLKFMVYLQKENIIDESGMPKERFSAEFPKEGPSILRIQQVVRGDSAAYFCASSPQGLAGGLEYFGPGTRLTVT.

The chain is built from TRBV5-6 and TRBJ1-2; 8 bases are a match to TRBD1. The V segment lost 0 bases and the J segment 1 base; nucleotides outside the gene matches: 11. Germline lookup yields CDR1 SGHDT and CDR2 YYEEEE. The CDR3 covers 18 residues. CDR3 sequence reads: CASSLAFQGARGNYGYTF. The CDR3, as DNA: TGTGCCAGCAGCTTGGCCTTCCAGGGGGCGCGGGGTAACTATGGCTACACCTTC. The complete variable domain, with remaining parts taken from reference TRBV5-6 and TRBJ1-2, reads DAGVTQSPTHLIKTRGQQVTLRCSPKSGHDTVSWYQQALGQGPQFIFQYYEEEERQRGNFPDRFSGHQFPNYSSELNVNALLLGDSALYLCASSLAFQGARGNYGYTFGSGTRLTVV.

The gene calls are TRBV27 and TRBJ1-3; D perhaps matches TRBD1 (5 bases). CDR1 MNHEY and CDR2 SMNVEV come from the germline V gene (reference sequence). The V gene lost 2 bases and the J gene lost 0 bases, with 11 bases spanning the gap. This CDR3 comprises 16 residues. CDR3 DNA sequence: TGTGCCAGCAGTTTACGGGGACGCTTCTCTGGAAACACCATATATTTT. It encodes CASSLRGRFSGNTIYF.

CDR3: CASSGRGVAGTQETQYF. The DNA of the CDR3 is TGTGCCAGCAGCGGCCGGGGAGTAGCGGGAACCCAAGAGACCCAGTACTTC. The chain carries TRBV9 and TRBJ2-5; 8 positions match TRBD2. The CDR3 extends over 17 amino acids. After removal of 3 bases from V and 1 base from J, the junction contained 11 bases not matched to a gene. In germline, CDR1 is SGDLS, CDR2 YYNGEE. The full variable domain, with the rest looked up from reference TRBV9 and TRBJ2-5, is DSGVTQTPKHLITATGQRVTLRCSPRSGDLSVYWYQQSLDQGLQFLIQYYNGEERAKGNILERFSAQQFPDLHSELNLSSLELGDSALYFCASSGRGVAGTQETQYFGPGTRLLVL.

The chain employs TRBV5-1 and TRBJ1-6; the D gene is possibly TRBD1 (5 bases). This CDR3 contains 14 residues. Trimming left V 4 bases short and J 6 bases short, with 11 bases between. Per germline, CDR1 SGHRS and CDR2 YFSETQ. The CDR3: CASSRDLVNSPLHF. The CDR3 region has the DNA TGCGCCAGCAGCCGGGACCTCGTTAATTCACCCCTCCACTTT.

A single count supports this clone. This chain connects TRBV5-1 to TRBJ1-1; a possible D gene is TRBD1 (5 bases). CDR1 is SGHRS and CDR2 is YFSETQ in the germline V gene. Between the trimmed V and J ends, which lost 0 bases and 7 bases, there was a span of 13 bases. The CDR3 has 14 residues. The CDR3 spells CASSLESGVHEAFF. CDR3 DNA: TGCGCCAGCAGCTTGGAGTCGGGGGTTCATGAAGCTTTCTTT.

V and J are TRBV10-2 and TRBJ1-6; the D is unclear. The germline V gene encodes CDR1 WSHSY and CDR2 SAAADI. V was clipped by 8 bases and J by 9 bases, with 17 bases between them. The CDR3 consists of 14 residues. CDR3 coding DNA: TGCGCCAGCTTTACCGGTTTTTTGGGTTCACCCCTCCACTTT. Translated, it gives CASFTGFLGSPLHF.

CDR3: CASKGGPMNTEAFF. The CDR3 DNA follows: TGTGCCAGTAAAGGGGGACCCATGAACACTGAAGCTTTCTTT. The V and J genes are TRBV9 and TRBJ1-1, with a weak D call TRBD1 (6 bases). The CDR3 sequence is 14 residues long. The V gene's germline CDR1 is SGDLS and CDR2 YYNGEE. Trimming cost V 8 bases and J 0 bases, with 14 bases left between them. Drawing the rest from reference TRBV9 and TRBJ1-1, the complete variable domain is DSGVTQTPKHLITATGQRVTLRCSPRSGDLSVYWYQQSLDQGLQFLIQYYNGEERAKGNILERFSAQQFPDLHSELNLSSLELGDSALYFCASKGGPMNTEAFFGQGTRLTVV.

The chain links TRBV4-1 to TRBJ2-2; no reliable D call. The CDR3 length is 15 residues. The germline gives CDR1 MGHRA, CDR2 YSYEKL. The V end lost 4 bases, the J end lost 7 bases, and 16 bases lay between the germline ends. CDR3 protein: CASSPGPSDGGELFF. The CDR3 nucleotides are TGCGCCAGCAGCCCAGGACCGAGCGACGGCGGGGAGCTGTTTTTT.